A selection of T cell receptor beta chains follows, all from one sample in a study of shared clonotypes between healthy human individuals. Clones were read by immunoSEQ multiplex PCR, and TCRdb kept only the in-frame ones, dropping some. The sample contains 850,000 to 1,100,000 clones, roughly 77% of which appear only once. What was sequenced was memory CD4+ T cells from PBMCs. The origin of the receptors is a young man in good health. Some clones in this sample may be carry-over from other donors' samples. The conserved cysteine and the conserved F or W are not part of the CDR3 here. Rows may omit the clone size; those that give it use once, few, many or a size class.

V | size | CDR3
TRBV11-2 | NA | ASSSSRGSGEQF
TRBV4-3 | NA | ASSRLKGGPGEQY
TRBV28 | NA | ASGNRNYGYT
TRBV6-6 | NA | ASSYSGTYEQY
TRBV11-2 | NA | ASRPDRRTDTQY
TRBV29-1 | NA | SVEAGLGTDTQY
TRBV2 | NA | ASTPGGGRLTGELF
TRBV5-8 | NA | ASSSTGSMNTEAF
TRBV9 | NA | ASSAIPGQGTLLNTEAF
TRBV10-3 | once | AISESGGGRAHEQY
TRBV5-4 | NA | ASSLAGGGSSYGYT
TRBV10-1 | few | ASSGSLEVLADTDTQY
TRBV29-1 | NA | SVRRRPEPYYEQY
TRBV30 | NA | AWTGQGFSPLH
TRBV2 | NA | ASSEGGAFYNEQF
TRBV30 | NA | AWSPTRTGRDNEQF
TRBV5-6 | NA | ASSLWSQPQH
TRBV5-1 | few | ASSLAIGLADYNEQF
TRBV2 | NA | ASRSDSKGTEAF
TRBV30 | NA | AWSIPGRINRNQPQH
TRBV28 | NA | ASKDHLGRATGEQY
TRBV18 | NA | ASSPGGEETQY
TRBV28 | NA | ATGLSGTGELF
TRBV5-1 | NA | ASNSAGGRTDTQY
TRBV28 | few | ASSPLGGVYNEKLF
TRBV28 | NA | ASKRNPGGDEQF
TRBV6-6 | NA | ASSYSSRVGNTIY